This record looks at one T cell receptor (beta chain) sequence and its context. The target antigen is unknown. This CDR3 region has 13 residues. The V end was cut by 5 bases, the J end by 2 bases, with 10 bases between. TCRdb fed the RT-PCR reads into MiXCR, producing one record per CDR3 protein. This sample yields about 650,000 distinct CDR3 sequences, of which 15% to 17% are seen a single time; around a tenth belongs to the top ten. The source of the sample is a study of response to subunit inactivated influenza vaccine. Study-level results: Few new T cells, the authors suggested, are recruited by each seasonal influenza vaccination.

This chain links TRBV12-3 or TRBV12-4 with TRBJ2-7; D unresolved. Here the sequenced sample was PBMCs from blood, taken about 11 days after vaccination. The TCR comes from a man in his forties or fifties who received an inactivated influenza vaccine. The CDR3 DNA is TGTGCCAGCAGTATGGACGGTACCTACGAGCAGTACTTC. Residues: CASSMDGTYEQYF.